A selection of T cell receptor beta chains follows, all from one sample in a study of CD8+ T cells in alopecia areata. Profiling relied on immunoSEQ multiplex PCR, and the TCRdb table lists in-frame clones only, not all of them. The sample consists of 95,000 to 150,000 clones, approximately 47% of them appearing once. What was sequenced was NKG2D-low CD8+ T cells sorted from blood. These receptors all come from a human donor with alopecia areata. Each CDR3 is given with its conserved first and last residue. The D gene is left open where the match is weak. Size is stated for part of the rows, as once, few or many counts, or as a class when the clone is expanded.

clone_size	v_call	j_call	d_call	cdr3_nt	cdr3_aa
once	TRBV5-1	TRBJ2-5	-	TGCGCCAGCAGCGACAGTCGCCCGTCAAACCAGACCCAGTACTTC	CASSDSRPSNQTQYF
-	TRBV29-1	TRBJ2-2	TRBD2	TGCAGCGTTGTTCTAGCGGGAGCGGCGAACACCGGGGAGCTGTTTTTT	CSVVLAGAANTGELFF
-	TRBV25-1	TRBJ1-5	TRBD1	TGTGCCAGCAGTGCCCAGGGGGAAGGAGAGCCCCAGCATTTT	CASSAQGEGEPQHF
few	TRBV29-1	TRBJ2-1	-	TGCAGCGTCATAGGGGCCCCGGGCTACAATGAGCAGTTCTTC	CSVIGAPGYNEQFF
-	TRBV29-1	TRBJ2-1	-	TGCAGCTGCGGTGGGGGGCTGGGTTACAATGAGCAGTTCTTC	CSCGGGLGYNEQFF
-	TRBV6-5	TRBJ1-5	-	TGTGCCACCGGGCCGTATAGCAATCAGCCCCAGCATTTT	CATGPYSNQPQHF
few	TRBV29-1	TRBJ1-2	-	TGCAGCGCGCCCGGGTCGTATGGCTACACCTTC	CSAPGSYGYTF
-	TRBV4-3	TRBJ2-5	TRBD1	TGCGCCAGCAGCCAGGAAACAGGGGGCCCAGAGACCCAGTACTTC	CASSQETGGPETQYF
-	TRBV29-1	TRBJ2-1	-	TGCAGCGTTGCGGAGCAAATCCACAATGAGCAGTTCTTC	CSVAEQIHNEQFF
-	TRBV30	TRBJ2-2	-	TGTGCCTGGAGTGTAGAGAACACCGGGGAGCTGTTTTTT	CAWSVENTGELFF
few	TRBV27	TRBJ1-1	-	TGTGCCAGCAGCCTGGGGGGTTGGACTGAAGCTTTCTTT	CASSLGGWTEAFF
few	TRBV29-1	TRBJ2-3	-	TGCAGCGTTGCGGACCCCGTGGGCACAGATACGCAGTATTTT	CSVADPVGTDTQYF
few	TRBV29-1	TRBJ2-5	-	TGCAGCGTTGATTGGGGGACCCAGTACTTC	CSVDWGTQYF
-	TRBV27	TRBJ2-5	-	TGTGCCAGCAGTGGAGCGACAGCACAAACTGTTATGGAGACCCAGTACTTC	CASSGATAQTVMETQYF
few	TRBV29-1	TRBJ2-7	TRBD1	TGCAGCGTTCACGCCCCGGACAGGGCCTACGAGCAGTACTTC	CSVHAPDRAYEQYF
few	TRBV7-9	TRBJ2-1	-	TGTGCCAGCAGCTTAGAGTGGGACAATGAGCAGTTCTTC	CASSLEWDNEQFF
few	TRBV5-6	TRBJ2-5	-	TGTGCCAGCAGCTTGGGTGACTCGCTACCGACAGAGACCCAGTACTTC	CASSLGDSLPTETQYF
-	TRBV28	TRBJ2-7	-	TGTGCCAGCAGCCTAGGCAGGGGCGAGCAGTACTTC	CASSLGRGEQYF
-	TRBV30	TRBJ2-1	-	TGTGCCTGGAGTGGGGAGATAAGCTCCTACAATGAGCAGTTCTTC	CAWSGEISSYNEQFF
-	TRBV5-1	TRBJ2-7	TRBD1	TGCGCCAGCAGCTTCAGGTCCGGGACAGACTACGAGCAGTACTTC	CASSFRSGTDYEQYF
-	TRBV30	TRBJ2-2	-	TGTGCCTGGAGTGTACGAAGCGGGGAGCTGTTTTTT	CAWSVRSGELFF
-	TRBV30	TRBJ2-1	-	TGTGCCTGGAGCGCCGGGACTTCGCTGTTCTTC	CAWSAGTSLFF
few	TRBV18	TRBJ1-5	-	TGTGCCAGCTCATTCGACCGGGATCAGCCCCAGCATTTT	CASSFDRDQPQHF
-	TRBV30	TRBJ1-5	TRBD1	TGTGCCTGGGGGGCGGGACAGGGAGAGAATCAGCCCCAGCATTTT	CAWGAGQGENQPQHF
-	TRBV29-1	TRBJ2-7	-	TGCAGCGTTGTTTTACGGGCCTCCCTCGTCTACGAGCAGTACTTC	CSVVLRASLVYEQYF
-	TRBV28	TRBJ1-1	-	TGTGCCAGCAGTTTGGGGGGGCTGAATGAAGCTTTCTTT	CASSLGGLNEAFF
-	TRBV29-1	TRBJ2-5	TRBD1	TGCAGCGTTGACCCCGGGACAGGGGAAGAGACCCAGTACTTC	CSVDPGTGEETQYF
few	TRBV6-1	TRBJ2-7	-	TGTGCCAGCAGTTCGCAAGGAGAGGTGGACGAGCAGTACTTC	CASSSQGEVDEQYF
-	TRBV28	TRBJ2-5	-	TGTGCCAGCAGTCCACGACTCCAAGAGACCCAGTACTTC	CASSPRLQETQYF
few	TRBV30	TRBJ2-2	TRBD2	TGTGCCTGGAGTGTACAAGCGGGGGACACCGGGGAGCTGTTTTTT	CAWSVQAGDTGELFF
-	TRBV29-1	TRBJ1-2	-	TGCAGCGTTACGACAGCACTCTATGGCTACACCTTC	CSVTTALYGYTF
-	TRBV11-2	TRBJ2-7	-	TGTGCCAGCAGCTTAGCTGGAGAGGACGAGCAGTACTTC	CASSLAGEDEQYF
few	TRBV29-1	TRBJ2-3	-	TGCAGCGTCGACCCGGGAACAGATACGCAGTATTTT	CSVDPGTDTQYF
once	TRBV29-1	TRBJ2-5	TRBD2	TGCAGCGTTGACGGTATGGCGGGGGGTTCAGAGACCCAGTACTTC	CSVDGMAGGSETQYF
-	TRBV27	TRBJ2-7	TRBD2	TGTGCCAGCAGTTTGTCTGCGGGAGGAGACGAGCAGTACTTC	CASSLSAGGDEQYF
-	TRBV29-1	TRBJ2-3	-	TGCAGCGTTGATGGGGGGACAGATACGCAGTATTTT	CSVDGGTDTQYF
-	TRBV29-1	TRBJ2-2	-	TGCAGCGGAAGAGGGATTCCCGGGGAGCTGTTTTTT	CSGRGIPGELFF
-	TRBV29-1	TRBJ2-7	TRBD1	TGCAGCGTCCAGACAGGGGGCTCCTACGAGCAGTACTTC	CSVQTGGSYEQYF
-	TRBV4-1	TRBJ2-7	-	TGCGCCAGCAGCCCCCCCTCTGACGAGCAGTACTTC	CASSPPSDEQYF
-	TRBV9	TRBJ2-1	TRBD2	TGTGCCAGCAGCCCCGGGTTAGCGGGACCGGATAATGAGCAGTTCTTC	CASSPGLAGPDNEQFF